A single sample is the source of the 21 T cell receptor beta chains below, sequenced in a study of PD-L1 blockade in urothelial cancer. Time point indicated: pretreatment peripheral blood. The assay was immunoSEQ multiplex PCR, and TCRdb's table has in-frame clones only and misses some. The table lists tens of thousands of clones, about 83% of them singletons. The material was PBMCs, obtained around atezolizumab (anti-PD-L1) treatment. These receptors originate from a man aged 55-75 years with urothelial cancer.

V usage is TRBV5-1 and J usage is TRBJ1-3; 7 bases map to TRBD1. The V gene's germline CDR1 is SGHRS and CDR2 YFSETQ. J lost 0 bases, V lost 4 bases, and 4 bases had no gene match. This CDR3 spans 15 amino acids. CDR3 amino acids: CASSKGQDSGNTIYF. The CDR3 nucleotides read TGCGCCAGCAGCAAAGGACAGGACTCTGGAAACACCATATATTTT.

This chain joins TRBV18 and TRBJ2-5; 10 positions match TRBD2. CDR3 length equals 13 residues. J gave up 5 bases and V 5 bases, and 2 bases lay outside the gene matches. Germline V gives CDR1 KGHSH, CDR2 LQKENI. The CDR3 sequence: CASSTGLAETQYF. CDR3 in DNA: TGTGCCAGCTCAACGGGACTAGCGGAGACCCAGTACTTC.

The gene calls are TRBV28 and TRBJ2-7, with 15 bases lining up with TRBD2. Germline V gene sequence: CDR1 MDHEN, CDR2 SYDVKM. V lost 7 bases, J lost 2 bases, and 6 bases stayed unmatched. The CDR3 is 16 residues long. The CDR3: CASTPGLAGGAYEQYF. DNA for the CDR3: TGTGCCAGCACCCCAGGACTAGCGGGAGGGGCCTACGAGCAGTACTTC.

V gene TRBV7-2 combines with J gene TRBJ1-2; 8 bases fit TRBD1. Germline V gene lookup returns CDR1 SGHTA and CDR2 FQGNSA. V shed 6 bases and J 10 bases; nucleotides not matched to a gene: 16. This CDR3 has 15 amino acids. The CDR3 protein is CASSRLTGVMHHYTF. The CDR3 DNA sequence: TGTGCCAGCAGTAGATTGACAGGGGTTATGCATCACTACACCTTC.

The chain has TRBV19 and TRBJ1-5; TRBD1 matches 8 bases. The CDR3 is 18 residues long. Germline CDR1 LNHDA, CDR2 SQIVND (reference sequence). The V and J ends lost 2 bases and 1 base, in that order; junction bases with no gene match: 10. The CDR3 reads CASSIKQGGGISNQPQHF. The CDR3 nucleotides are TGTGCCAGTAGTATAAAACAGGGGGGAGGGATAAGCAATCAGCCCCAGCATTTT.

CDR3 sequence reads: CASRKTSGSDTQYF. In DNA, the CDR3 is TGTGCCAGCAGGAAGACTAGCGGATCAGATACGCAGTATTTT. The rearrangement links TRBV6-5 to TRBJ2-3; 9 bases are shared with TRBD2. This CDR3 is built from 14 residues. V shed 6 bases, J shed 4 bases, and the junction held 5 bases outside the gene matches. Germline assignment: CDR1 MNHEY and CDR2 SVGAGI.

The chain combines TRBV28 with TRBJ2-1; tentative D call: TRBD2 (6 bases). The length of the CDR3 is 14 residues. Trimming left V 7 bases short and J 7 bases short, with 17 bases between. The germline V gene has CDR1 MDHEN and CDR2 SYDVKM. The CDR3 region has the DNA TGTGCCAGCACCCTTCGGAGGGCCCAGAATGAGCAGTTCTTC. This gives the protein CASTLRRAQNEQFF. Full variable domain (rest looked up from reference TRBV28 and TRBJ2-1): DVKVTQSSRYLVKRTGEKVFLECVQDMDHENMFWYRQDPGLGLRLIYFSYDVKMKEKGDIPEGYSVSREKKERFSLILESASTNQTSMYLCASTLRRAQNEQFFGPGTRLTVL.

This chain joins TRBV11-3 and TRBJ2-3; 8 bases fit TRBD1. V lost 1 base, J lost 9 bases, and 3 bases stayed unmatched. The CDR3 contains 13 residues. Germline CDR1 SGHNT, CDR2 YENEEA. The CDR3 is CASSLVQGATQYF. Here the CDR3 DNA reads TGTGCCAGCAGCTTAGTGCAGGGGGCAACGCAGTATTTT. The entire variable domain, with the rest obtained from reference TRBV11-3 and TRBJ2-3, is as follows: EAGVVQSPRYKIIEKKQPVAFWCNPISGHNTLYWYLQNLGQGPELLIRYENEEAVDDSQLPKDRFSAERLKGVDSTLKIQPAELGDSAVYLCASSLVQGATQYFGPGTRLTVL.

The chain joins TRBV7-2 to TRBJ2-4; 8 bases are a match to TRBD1. The CDR3 length is 13 residues. V shed 4 bases and J 6 bases; nucleotides not matched to a gene: 2. Germline V gene data show CDR1 as SGHTA and CDR2 as FQGNSA. CDR3 bases: TGTGCCAGCAGCTCAGGGGGCGGAAACATTCAGTACTTC. Translated, it gives CASSSGGGNIQYF.

This CDR3 reads CGSSVDWSSYNEQFF. The CDR3 DNA reads as TGTGGGTCTAGCGTAGACTGGAGCTCCTACAATGAGCAGTTCTTC. The rearrangement links TRBV4-2 to TRBJ2-1; the D gene is possibly TRBD2 (6 bases). The CDR3 totals 15 residues. Germline lookup yields CDR1 LGHNA and CDR2 YNFKEQ.

The chain combines TRBV11-2 with TRBJ2-5, with D maybe TRBD1 (6 bases). V was clipped by 6 bases and J by 5 bases, with 16 bases between them. This CDR3 is 14 amino acids long. CDR1 and CDR2 from the germline V gene are SGHAT and FQNNGV. CDR3 DNA: TGTGCCAGCAGACCTGCAGGGGCTGGGGAGACCCAGTACTTC. As protein: CASRPAGAGETQYF. The full variable domain, rest sourced from reference TRBV11-2 and TRBJ2-5, is EAGVAQSPRYKIIEKRQSVAFWCNPISGHATLYWYQQILGQGPKLLIQFQNNGVVDDSQLPKDRFSAERLKGVDSTLKIQPAKLEDSAVYLCASRPAGAGETQYFGPGTRLLVL.

This sequence joins TRBV9 and TRBJ2-2, with D hard to call. Germline CDR1 and CDR2: SGDLS and YYNGEE. V was cut by 6 bases and J by 2 bases, with 5 bases left in between. The CDR3 spans 12 residues. CDR3 residues: CASNINTGELFF. In DNA, the CDR3 is TGTGCCAGCAACATAAACACCGGGGAGCTGTTTTTT.

The chain recombines TRBV18 with TRBJ1-2; TRBD1 might be the D (6 bases). The CDR3 totals 15 residues. V gave up 5 bases and J gave up 0 bases, with 13 bases separating them. The V gene's germline CDR1 is KGHSH and CDR2 LQKENI. Written as DNA, the CDR3 is TGTGCCAGCTCAACTCAGGGGAAAACTAACTATGGCTACACCTTC. It encodes CASSTQGKTNYGYTF.

This sequence joins TRBV28 and TRBJ2-5; D uncertain. Germline CDR1 reads MDHEN; CDR2 reads SYDVKM. V lost 7 bases and J lost 5, with 11 bases in between. CDR3 length equals 12 residues. CDR3 sequence reads: CASTRPRETQYF. The CDR3 nucleotides are TGTGCCAGCACCCGCCCTAGGGAGACCCAGTACTTC. Full variable domain (missing parts from reference TRBV28 and TRBJ2-5): DVKVTQSSRYLVKRTGEKVFLECVQDMDHENMFWYRQDPGLGLRLIYFSYDVKMKEKGDIPEGYSVSREKKERFSLILESASTNQTSMYLCASTRPRETQYFGPGTRLLVL.

This clone is a singleton in its sample. The gene calls are TRBV4-1 and TRBJ1-5; D is perhaps TRBD1 (5 bases). Trimming removed 3 bases at V and 1 base at J, with 13 bases between. Germline V lookup: CDR1 MGHRA, CDR2 YSYEKL. CDR3 length equals 16 residues. In DNA form, the CDR3 reads TGCGCCAGCAGCCAGTTCTCAGGGATAAGCAATCAGCCCCAGCATTTT. Translation gives CASSQFSGISNQPQHF.

The CDR3 is CASSEGAAEAFF. The CDR3 coding sequence is TGTGCCAGCAGTGAAGGGGCCGCTGAAGCTTTCTTT. The chain joins TRBV2 to TRBJ1-1, with unresolved D. Between the trimmed V and J ends, which lost 1 base and 6 bases, there was a span of 6 bases. The CDR3 sequence is 12 residues long. The germline V gene encodes CDR1 SNHLY and CDR2 FYNNEI.

The chain carries TRBV15 and TRBJ2-1, with D possibly being TRBD1 (6 bases). Trimming removed 3 bases from V and 13 bases from J, with 13 bases in between. Germline V gene lookup returns CDR1 LNHNV and CDR2 YYDKDF (reference sequence). The CDR3 has 12 amino acids. CDR3 loop: CATSRGKDSQFF. The DNA of the CDR3 is TGTGCCACCAGCAGGGGTAAGGACAGCCAGTTCTTC. The whole variable domain, filled in from reference TRBV15 and TRBJ2-1, reads DAMVIQNPRYQVTQFGKPVTLSCSQTLNHNVMYWYQQKSSQAPKLLFHYYDKDFNNEADTPDNFQSRRPNTSFCFLDIRSPGLGDTAMYLCATSRGKDSQFFGPGTRLTVL.

The chain is built from TRBV7-2 and TRBJ2-7; 11 bases are a match to TRBD2. Germline CDR1 SGHTA, CDR2 FQGNSA. This CDR3 comprises 14 residues. After removal of 8 bases from V and 2 bases from J, the junction contained 5 bases not matched to a gene. The CDR3 sequence: CASSIAGGPYEQYF. CDR3 DNA sequence: TGTGCCAGCTCTATAGCGGGAGGGCCCTACGAGCAGTACTTC.

The genes are TRBV15 and TRBJ2-7; D is possibly TRBD2 (5 bases). Trimming shortened V by 5 bases and J by 5 bases, and 19 bases separated the two germline ends. Germline V gives CDR1 LNHNV, CDR2 YYDKDF (reference sequence). The CDR3 consists of 15 residues. The CDR3 is CATSSNPPFSDEQYF. The CDR3 DNA is TGTGCCACCAGCTCTAACCCTCCCTTTAGCGACGAGCAGTACTTC.

The chain couples TRBV5-4 to TRBJ2-7; 11 positions agree with TRBD1. This CDR3 has 17 amino acids. V was pared by 0 bases and J by 7 bases, with 12 bases of the junction left unmatched. Germline CDR1 SGHNT, CDR2 YYREEE (reference sequence). This CDR3 reads CASSLGVGQGARGEQYF. Written as DNA, the CDR3 is TGTGCCAGCAGCTTGGGGGTTGGACAGGGGGCCCGGGGGGAGCAGTACTTC.

The rearrangement joins TRBV5-4 to TRBJ2-3, with 9 bases matching TRBD2. Per the germline V gene, CDR1 is SGHNT and CDR2 is YYREEE (reference sequence). CDR3 length: 15 amino acids. The ends lost 6 bases at V and 5 bases at J; junction bases unmatched: 10. CDR3 sequence reads: CASTPGRGGGDTQYF. CDR3 DNA: TGTGCCAGCACCCCGGGGCGGGGGGGAGGAGATACGCAGTATTTT.